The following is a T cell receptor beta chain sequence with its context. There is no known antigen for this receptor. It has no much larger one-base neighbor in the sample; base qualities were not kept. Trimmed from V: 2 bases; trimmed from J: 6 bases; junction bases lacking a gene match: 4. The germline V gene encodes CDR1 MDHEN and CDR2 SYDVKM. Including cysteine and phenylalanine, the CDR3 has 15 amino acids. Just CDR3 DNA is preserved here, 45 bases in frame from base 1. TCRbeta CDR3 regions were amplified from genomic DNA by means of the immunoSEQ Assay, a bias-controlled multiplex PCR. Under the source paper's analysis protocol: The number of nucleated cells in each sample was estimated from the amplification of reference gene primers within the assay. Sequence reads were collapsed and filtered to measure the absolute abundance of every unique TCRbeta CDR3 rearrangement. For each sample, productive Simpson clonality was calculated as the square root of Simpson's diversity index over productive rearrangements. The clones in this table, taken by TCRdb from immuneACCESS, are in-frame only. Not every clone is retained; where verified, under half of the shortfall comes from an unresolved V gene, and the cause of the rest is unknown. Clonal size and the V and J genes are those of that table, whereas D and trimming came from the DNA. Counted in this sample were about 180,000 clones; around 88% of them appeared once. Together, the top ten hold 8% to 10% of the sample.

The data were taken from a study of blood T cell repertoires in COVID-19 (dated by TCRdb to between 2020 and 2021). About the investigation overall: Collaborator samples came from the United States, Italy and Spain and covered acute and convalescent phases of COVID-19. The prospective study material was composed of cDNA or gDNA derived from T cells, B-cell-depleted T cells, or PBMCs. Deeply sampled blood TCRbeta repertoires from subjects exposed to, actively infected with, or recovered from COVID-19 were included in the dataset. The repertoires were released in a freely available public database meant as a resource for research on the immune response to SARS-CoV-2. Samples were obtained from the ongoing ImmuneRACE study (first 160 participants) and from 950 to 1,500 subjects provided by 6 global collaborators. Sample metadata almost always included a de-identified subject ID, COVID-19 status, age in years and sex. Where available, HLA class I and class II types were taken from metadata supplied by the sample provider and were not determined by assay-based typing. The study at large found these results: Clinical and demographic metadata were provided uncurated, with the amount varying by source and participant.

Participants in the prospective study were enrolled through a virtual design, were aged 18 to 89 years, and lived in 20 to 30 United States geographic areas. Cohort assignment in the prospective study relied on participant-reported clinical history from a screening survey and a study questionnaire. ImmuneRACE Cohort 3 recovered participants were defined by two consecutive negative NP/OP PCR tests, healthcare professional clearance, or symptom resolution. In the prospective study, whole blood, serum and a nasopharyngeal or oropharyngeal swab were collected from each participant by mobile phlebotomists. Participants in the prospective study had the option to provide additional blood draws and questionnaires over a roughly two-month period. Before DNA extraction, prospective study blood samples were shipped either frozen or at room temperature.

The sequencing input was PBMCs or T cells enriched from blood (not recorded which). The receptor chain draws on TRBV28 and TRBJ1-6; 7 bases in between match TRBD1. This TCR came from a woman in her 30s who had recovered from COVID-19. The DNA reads TGTGCCAGCAGTTTACCGGGACAGCTTAATTCACCCCTCCACTTT. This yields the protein CASSLPGQLNSPLHF.